The 2 T cell receptor beta chains reported below all come from one sample, sequenced in a study of T cell changes during pregnancy in multiple sclerosis. TCRdb keeps only in-frame clones here, not all; method: immunoSEQ multiplex PCR. The table lists 25,000 to 30,000 clones, 80% to 90% of them singletons, with 0.8% in the top ten. This specimen was CD4+ T cells from peripheral blood mononuclear cells, taken in the second trimester of pregnancy. These receptors all come from a female donor with multiple sclerosis, enrolled in a pregnancy study.

This chain uses TRBV7-9 with TRBJ1-1; possibly TRBD1 for D (5 bases). Between the trimmed V and J ends, which lost 3 bases and 3 bases, there was a span of 14 bases. The CDR3 runs 15 residues. CDR1 and CDR2 from the germline V gene are SEHNR and FQNEAQ (reference sequence). As DNA, the CDR3 is TGTGCCAGCAGCTTCCCCGGGGCGGGGGACACTGAAGCTTTCTTT. Encoded protein: CASSFPGAGDTEAFF.

V gene TRBV5-5 combines with J gene TRBJ1-3; D call uncertain. The V end was cut by 0 bases, the J end by 3 bases, with 7 bases between. The CDR3 loop spans 14 amino acids. Germline assignment: CDR1 SGHKS and CDR2 YYEKEE (reference sequence). The CDR3 DNA follows: TGTGCCAGCAGCTTGGAGCCGGGTGGAAACACCATATATTTT. Amino acids: CASSLEPGGNTIYF.